A selection of T cell receptor beta chains follows, all from one sample in a study of response to subunit inactivated influenza vaccine. TCRdb reanalysed the RT-PCR reads using MiXCR and keeps one entry per CDR3 protein. The sample has under 850,000 distinct CDR3 sequences, about a fifth seen once. Sequences were derived from PBMCs from blood, sampled less than 6 days after vaccination. The receptors here all came from a man in his fifties who received an inactivated influenza vaccine. Both conserved end residues are part of each CDR3. Fields, in order: J gene, D gene, clone size, V gene, CDR3 DNA, CDR3 protein. The D gene is left open where the match is weak. Clone size is given for some rows only: seen once, a few or many times, or a class if the clone is expanded.

>TRBJ2-2|TRBD2|.|TRBV12-3/TRBV12-4
TGTGCCAGCAGTTTTGCTAGCGGGAACACCGGGGAGCTGTTTTTT
CASSFASGNTGELFF
>TRBJ2-3|TRBD2|.|TRBV20-1
TGCAGTGCTAGTGATCCCGGGACTAGCTCCGATACGCAGTATTTT
CSASDPGTSSDTQYF
>TRBJ2-1|TRBD2|.|TRBV5-6
TGTGCCAGCAGCCAAAGTGACAGATTCTCGACTAGCGGGAGATCCTACAATGAGCAGTTCTTC
CASSQSDRFSTSGRSYNEQFF
>TRBJ2-7|.|.|TRBV5-6
TGTGCCAGCAGCTTTACCGTCTCCGAGCAGTACTTC
CASSFTVSEQYF
>TRBJ1-1|TRBD1|few|TRBV4-3
TGCGCCAGCAGCCAAGTCCTGACAGGGGGCATTGCTGAAGCTTTCTTT
CASSQVLTGGIAEAFF
>TRBJ1-2|.|.|TRBV24-1
TGTGCCACCAGTGACCAAACCCCCGGACAGATGTATGGCTACACCTTC
CATSDQTPGQMYGYTF
>TRBJ1-1|.|many|TRBV29-1
TGCAGCGTTGTAGGCCAGGGCGGCACTGAAGCTTTCTTT
CSVVGQGGTEAFF
>TRBJ2-1|.|.|TRBV10-3
TGTGCCATCAGCCAAGAGTACAATGAGCAGTTCTTC
CAISQEYNEQFF
>TRBJ2-1|.|many|TRBV5-1
TGTGCCAGCAGTAGGGGACTCTACAATGAGCAGTTCTTC
CASSRGLYNEQFF
>TRBJ2-7|.|few|TRBV7-3
TGTGCCAGCAGCTCCCGGCGGGGCAGCTCCTACGAGCAGTACTTC
CASSSRRGSSYEQYF
>TRBJ2-7|.|few|TRBV7-9
TGTGCCAGCAGCTTAACTGACACAATGAACTACGAGCAGTACTTC
CASSLTDTMNYEQYF
>TRBJ1-1|TRBD1|.|TRBV7-9
TGTGCCAGCAGCCTACAGACAGGGCTTGAAGCTTTCTTT
CASSLQTGLEAFF
>TRBJ2-5|TRBD2|.|TRBV5-6
TGTGCCAGCAGCTTGCAGGCGGGAGGAGGGGAGACCCAGTACTTC
CASSLQAGGGETQYF
>TRBJ1-2|.|few|TRBV12-3/TRBV12-4
TGTGCCAGCAGTACTGGACAAAAAGGCTACACCTTC
CASSTGQKGYTF
>TRBJ2-4|TRBD1|few|TRBV20-1
TGCAGTGCTAGACTCCTCGGACAGGGAGAAAACATTCAGTACTTC
CSARLLGQGENIQYF
>TRBJ2-7|.|few|TRBV7-2
TGTGCCAGCAGTCCGGGACACCTCGCCGAGCAGTACTTC
CASSPGHLAEQYF
>TRBJ2-1|TRBD1|.|TRBV12-3/TRBV12-4
TGTGCCAGCAGTCCGGACAGGCTGGGAGAGCAGTTCTTC
CASSPDRLGEQFF
>TRBJ2-2|.|.|TRBV3-1
TGTGCCAGCAGCCAGGCCAGACAGGTTTCGAACACCGGGGAGCTGTTTTTT
CASSQARQVSNTGELFF
>TRBJ2-5|TRBD1|few|TRBV20-1
TGCAGTGCTAATAGACAGGGCCCGGGGACCCAGTACTTC
CSANRQGPGTQYF
>TRBJ1-2|.|.|TRBV20-1
TGCAGTGCTAGTGGGCAGGGAGAGAACTATGGCTACACCTTC
CSASGQGENYGYTF
>TRBJ1-1|.|.|TRBV7-9
TGTGCCAGCAACGAACTCCAGGTCTCCAACACTGAAGCTTTCTTT
CASNELQVSNTEAFF
>TRBJ2-2|TRBD1|.|TRBV7-9
TGTGCCAGCAGCTCGACCGGGACAGGTTTCACCGGGGAGCTGTTTTTT
CASSSTGTGFTGELFF
>TRBJ1-6|TRBD1|few|TRBV7-3
TGTGCCAGCAGCTTACAGGGGGATCAGAATTCACCCCTCCACTTT
CASSLQGDQNSPLHF
>TRBJ1-5|.|many|TRBV15
TGTGCCACCAGCAGAGATAAGGGTAGCAATCAGCCCCAGCATTTT
CATSRDKGSNQPQHF
>TRBJ2-5|TRBD2|.|TRBV11-2
TGTGCCAGCAGCTTAAAATTCTCGGTAGCGGGATGGGGTGAGACCCAGTACTTC
CASSLKFSVAGWGETQYF
>TRBJ2-2|.|.|TRBV7-8
TGTGCCAGCAGCTTATGGGGGCTGACAGCCTCGCTTGACGGGGAGCTGTTTTTT
CASSLWGLTASLDGELFF
>TRBJ1-5|TRBD1|.|TRBV5-1
TGCGCCAGCAGTCTAAACAGGGGGGCAGGGCAGCCCCAGCATTTT
CASSLNRGAGQPQHF
>TRBJ2-3|.|.|TRBV18
TGTGCCAGCTCACCACAAGGACCGCAGGGAGATACGCAGTATTTT
CASSPQGPQGDTQYF
>TRBJ1-2|.|few|TRBV4-1
TGCGCCAGCAGCCAAGTGCCCAGGGTGATGGATGGCTACACCTTC
CASSQVPRVMDGYTF
>TRBJ1-5|TRBD1|many|TRBV6-2/TRBV6-3
TGTGCCAGCAGTTACCCCGTTACAGGGGGGCCCCAGCATTTT
CASSYPVTGGPQHF
>TRBJ1-4|.|.|TRBV29-1
TGCAGCGTGGCAAAGAATTGGGGCGCTGAAAAACTGTTTTTT
CSVAKNWGAEKLFF
>TRBJ2-1|.|few|TRBV11-2
TGTGCCAGCAGCTTAGGGGGGCCGAATTCTGTCTCCTACAATGAGCAGTTCTTC
CASSLGGPNSVSYNEQFF
>TRBJ2-1|.|.|TRBV28
TGTGCCAGCAGTTTCTCTAGGTACAATGAGCAGTTCTTC
CASSFSRYNEQFF
>TRBJ2-1|TRBD2|.|TRBV24-1
TGTGCCACCGAAAGGGGGCTAGCGGGGGACAATGAGCAGTTCTTC
CATERGLAGDNEQFF